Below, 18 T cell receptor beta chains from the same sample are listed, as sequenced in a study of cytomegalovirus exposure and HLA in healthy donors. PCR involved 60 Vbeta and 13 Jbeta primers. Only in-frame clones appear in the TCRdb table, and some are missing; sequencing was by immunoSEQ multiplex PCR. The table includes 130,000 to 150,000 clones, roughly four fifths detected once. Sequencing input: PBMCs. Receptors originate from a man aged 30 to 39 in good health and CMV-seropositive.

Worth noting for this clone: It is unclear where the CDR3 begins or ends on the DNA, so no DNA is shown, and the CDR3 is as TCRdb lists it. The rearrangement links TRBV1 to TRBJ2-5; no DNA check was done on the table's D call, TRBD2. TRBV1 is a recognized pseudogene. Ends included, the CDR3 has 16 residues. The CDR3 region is CTSSPVAGGTQETQYF.

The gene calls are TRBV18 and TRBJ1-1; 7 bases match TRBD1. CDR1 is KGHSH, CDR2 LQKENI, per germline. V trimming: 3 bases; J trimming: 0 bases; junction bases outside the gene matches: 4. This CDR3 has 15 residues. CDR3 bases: TGTGCCAGCTCACCGGGACAGCACATGAACACTGAAGCTTTCTTT. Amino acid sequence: CASSPGQHMNTEAFF.

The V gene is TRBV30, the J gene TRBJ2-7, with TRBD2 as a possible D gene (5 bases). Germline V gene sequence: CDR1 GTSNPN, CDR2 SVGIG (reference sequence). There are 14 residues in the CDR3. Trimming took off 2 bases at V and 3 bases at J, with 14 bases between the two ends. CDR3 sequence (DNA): TGTGCCTGGAGTAAGAGGGAGACCTTCTACGAGCAGTACTTC. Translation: CAWSKRETFYEQYF. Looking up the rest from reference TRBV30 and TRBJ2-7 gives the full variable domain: SQTIHQWPATLVQPVGSPLSLECTVEGTSNPNLYWYRQAAGRGLQLLFYSVGIGQISSEVPQNLSASRPQDRQFILSSKKLLLSDSGFYLCAWSKRETFYEQYFGPGTRLTVT.

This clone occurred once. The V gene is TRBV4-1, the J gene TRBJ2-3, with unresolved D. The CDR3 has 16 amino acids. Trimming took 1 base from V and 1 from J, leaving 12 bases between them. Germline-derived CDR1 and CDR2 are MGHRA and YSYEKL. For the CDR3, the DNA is TGCGCCAGCAGCCAAGGAGCCCTCCCCCGCACAGATACGCAGTATTTT. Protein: CASSQGALPRTDTQYF.

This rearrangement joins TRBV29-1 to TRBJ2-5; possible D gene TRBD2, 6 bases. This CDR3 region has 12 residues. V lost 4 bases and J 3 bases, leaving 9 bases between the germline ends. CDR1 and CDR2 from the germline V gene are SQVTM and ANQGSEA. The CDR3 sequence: CSVVGGEETQYF. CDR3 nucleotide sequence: TGCAGCGTTGTGGGGGGAGAAGAGACCCAGTACTTC.

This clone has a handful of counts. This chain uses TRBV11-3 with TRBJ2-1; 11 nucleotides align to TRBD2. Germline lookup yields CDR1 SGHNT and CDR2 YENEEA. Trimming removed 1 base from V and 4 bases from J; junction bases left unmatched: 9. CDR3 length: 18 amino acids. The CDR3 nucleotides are TGTGCCAGCAGCTTAGCCGGGACTAGCGGAGGGAGTTACAATGAGCAGTTCTTC. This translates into CASSLAGTSGGSYNEQFF.

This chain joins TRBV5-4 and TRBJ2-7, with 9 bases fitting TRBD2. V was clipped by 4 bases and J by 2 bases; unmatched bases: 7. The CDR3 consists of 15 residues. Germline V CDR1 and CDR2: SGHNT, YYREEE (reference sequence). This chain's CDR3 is CASSPRLAGTYEQYF. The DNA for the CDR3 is TGTGCCAGCAGCCCACGGCTAGCGGGAACCTACGAGCAGTACTTC.

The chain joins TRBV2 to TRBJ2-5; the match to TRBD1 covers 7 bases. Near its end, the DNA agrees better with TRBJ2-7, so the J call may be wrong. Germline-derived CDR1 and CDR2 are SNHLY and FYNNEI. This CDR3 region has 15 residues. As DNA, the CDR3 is TGTGCCAGCACCGCCGGCAGGGGGTTATCCTACGAGCAGTACTTC. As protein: CASTAGRGLSYEQYF.

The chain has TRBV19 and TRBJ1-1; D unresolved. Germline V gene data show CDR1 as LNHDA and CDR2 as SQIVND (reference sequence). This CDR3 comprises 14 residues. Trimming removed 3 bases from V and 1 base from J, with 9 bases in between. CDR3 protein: CASSIGGGNTEAFF. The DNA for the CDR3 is TGTGCCAGTAGTATTGGAGGAGGGAACACTGAAGCTTTCTTT.

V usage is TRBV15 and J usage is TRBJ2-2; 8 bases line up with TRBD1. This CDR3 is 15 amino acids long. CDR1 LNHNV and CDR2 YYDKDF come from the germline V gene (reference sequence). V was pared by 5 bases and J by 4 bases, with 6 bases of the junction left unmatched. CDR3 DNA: TGTGCCACCAGCCTCGACAGGGGACCCACCGGGGAGCTGTTTTTT. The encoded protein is CATSLDRGPTGELFF.

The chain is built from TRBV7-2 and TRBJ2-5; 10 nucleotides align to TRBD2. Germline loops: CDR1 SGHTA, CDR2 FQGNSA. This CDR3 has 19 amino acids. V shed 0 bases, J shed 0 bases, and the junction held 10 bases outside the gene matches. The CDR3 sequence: CASSLAPSGGSSYQETQYF. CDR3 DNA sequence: TGTGCCAGCAGCTTAGCCCCTAGCGGGGGATCCTCGTACCAAGAGACCCAGTACTTC.

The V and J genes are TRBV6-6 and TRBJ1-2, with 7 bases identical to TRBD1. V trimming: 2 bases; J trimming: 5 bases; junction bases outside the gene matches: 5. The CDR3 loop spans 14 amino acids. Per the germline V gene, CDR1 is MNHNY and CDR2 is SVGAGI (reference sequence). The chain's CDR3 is CASSYEGGWYGYTF. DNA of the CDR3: TGTGCCAGCAGTTACGAAGGGGGCTGGTATGGCTACACCTTC.

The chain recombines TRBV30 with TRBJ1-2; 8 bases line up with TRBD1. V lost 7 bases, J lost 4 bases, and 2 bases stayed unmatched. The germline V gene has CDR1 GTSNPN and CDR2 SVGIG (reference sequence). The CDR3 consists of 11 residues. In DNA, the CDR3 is TGTGCCTCCGACAGGGGCTATGGCTACACCTTC. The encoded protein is CASDRGYGYTF.

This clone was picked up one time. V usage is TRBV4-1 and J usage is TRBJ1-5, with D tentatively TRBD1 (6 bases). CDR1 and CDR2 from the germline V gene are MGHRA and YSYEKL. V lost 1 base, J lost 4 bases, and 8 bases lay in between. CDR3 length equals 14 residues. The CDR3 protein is CASSQVGGNQPQHF. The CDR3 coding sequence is TGCGCCAGCAGCCAAGTAGGGGGTAATCAGCCCCAGCATTTT.

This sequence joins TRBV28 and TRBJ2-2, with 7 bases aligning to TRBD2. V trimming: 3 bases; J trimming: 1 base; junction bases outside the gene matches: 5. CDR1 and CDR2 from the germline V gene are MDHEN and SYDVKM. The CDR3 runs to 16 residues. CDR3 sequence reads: CASSFFGGGNTGELFF. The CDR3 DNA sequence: TGTGCCAGCAGTTTTTTTGGCGGGGGGAACACCGGGGAGCTGTTTTTT.

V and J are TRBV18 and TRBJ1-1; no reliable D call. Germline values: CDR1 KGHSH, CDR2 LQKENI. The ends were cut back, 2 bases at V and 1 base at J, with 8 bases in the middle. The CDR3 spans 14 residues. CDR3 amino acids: CASSPTWQNTEAFF. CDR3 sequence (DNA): TGTGCCAGCTCACCAACGTGGCAGAACACTGAAGCTTTCTTT. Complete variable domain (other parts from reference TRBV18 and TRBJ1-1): NAGVMQNPRHLVRRRGQEARLRCSPMKGHSHVYWYRQLPEEGLKFMVYLQKENIIDESGMPKERFSAEFPKEGPSILRIQQVVRGDSAAYFCASSPTWQNTEAFFGQGTRLTVV.

The CDR3 is CASSSILAGGYNEQFF. The CDR3 bases are TGTGCCAGCAGCTCAATACTAGCGGGGGGCTACAATGAGCAGTTCTTC. This chain joins TRBV7-8 and TRBJ2-1; TRBD2 matches 12 bases. This CDR3 has 16 amino acids. Germline values: CDR1 SGHVS, CDR2 FQNEAQ. Trimming took 4 bases from V and 3 from J; bases not matched to a gene: 4.

The CDR3 reads CASRLGTGVYHEQYF. CDR3 nucleotides: TGTGCCAGCAGACTTGGGACAGGGGTCTACCACGAGCAGTACTTC. The chain couples TRBV11-2 to TRBJ2-7; 10 bases are a match to TRBD1. Per germline, CDR1 SGHAT and CDR2 FQNNGV. Trimming cost V 6 bases and J 5 bases; bases outside gene matches: 10. CDR3 length equals 15 residues.